The rows below give T cell receptor beta chains drawn from one sample of a study of prognosis after radiotherapy for stage I lung cancer. TCRdb reprocessed the multiplex PCR reads via MiXCR and lists one record per CDR3 protein. Of about 16,000 distinct CDR3 sequences in the sample, approximately 44% are singletons; the top ten hold about two fifths. The source was PBMCs, collected before or after stereotactic body radiation therapy (not recorded which). The receptor source for this set is a donor aged 50 or older with non-small cell lung cancer. Each CDR3 is given with its conserved first and last residue. Fields, in order: clone size, J gene, D gene, V gene, CDR3 DNA, CDR3 protein. D genes are given only for firm matches. The size of a clone is reported for some rows only, either as once, few or many, or as a class for expanded clones.

clone_size: many; j_call: TRBJ2-1; d_call: TRBD1; v_call: TRBV27; cdr3_nt: TGTGCCAGCGGGGTCGAGAGGGGGCCCTACAATGAGCAGTTCTTC; cdr3_aa: CASGVERGPYNEQFF
clone_size: many; j_call: TRBJ2-7; d_call: NA; v_call: TRBV25-1; cdr3_nt: TGTGCCAGCAGGGGGCCTTCCCGGGAGCAGTACTTC; cdr3_aa: CASRGPSREQYF
clone_size: NA; j_call: TRBJ2-7; d_call: NA; v_call: TRBV7-3; cdr3_nt: TGTGCCAGCAGCTTAATCCCTAGCCCGTGTGAGCAGTACTTC; cdr3_aa: CASSLIPSPCEQYF
clone_size: NA; j_call: TRBJ2-1; d_call: TRBD1; v_call: TRBV20-1; cdr3_nt: TGCAGTGGACAGGGGAATTACAATGAGCAGTTCTTC; cdr3_aa: CSGQGNYNEQFF
clone_size: once; j_call: TRBJ1-6; d_call: NA; v_call: TRBV4-1; cdr3_nt: TGCGCCAGCAGCCAAGGCGGAGGTGTTGATTCACCCCTCCACTTT; cdr3_aa: CASSQGGGVDSPLHF
clone_size: NA; j_call: TRBJ2-3; d_call: NA; v_call: TRBV20-1; cdr3_nt: TGCAGTGCTGGACAATCGGAAGATACGCAGTATTTT; cdr3_aa: CSAGQSEDTQYF
clone_size: NA; j_call: TRBJ1-6; d_call: NA; v_call: TRBV6-2/TRBV6-3; cdr3_nt: TGTGCCAGCAGTACCGGGACCGAGAGGACACCCCTCCACTTT; cdr3_aa: CASSTGTERTPLHF
clone_size: many; j_call: TRBJ2-7; d_call: NA; v_call: TRBV11-2; cdr3_nt: NA; cdr3_aa: CASSLEVGQGAAF
clone_size: NA; j_call: TRBJ2-7; d_call: TRBD1; v_call: TRBV5-1; cdr3_nt: TGCGCCAGCAGCTTAGGGACAGGGGGCCAGGGCTACGAGCAGTACTTC; cdr3_aa: CASSLGTGGQGYEQYF
clone_size: many; j_call: TRBJ2-6; d_call: NA; v_call: TRBV20-1; cdr3_nt: TGCAGTGCTAGTCGTCGTTCTGGGGCCAACGTCCTGACTTTC; cdr3_aa: CSASRRSGANVLTF
clone_size: many; j_call: TRBJ2-7; d_call: TRBD1; v_call: TRBV9; cdr3_nt: TGTGCCAGCAGCGCAATAGGGACAGGCGGCGAGCAGTACTTC; cdr3_aa: CASSAIGTGGEQYF
clone_size: many; j_call: TRBJ2-4; d_call: TRBD1; v_call: TRBV28; cdr3_nt: TGTGCCAGCAGTTTTGGACAGGGGGGTTCGGACATTCAGTACTTC; cdr3_aa: CASSFGQGGSDIQYF
clone_size: NA; j_call: TRBJ1-1; d_call: NA; v_call: TRBV2; cdr3_nt: TGTGCCAGCGAGAAGGAGGCCAGGGTCACTGAAGCTTTCTTT; cdr3_aa: CASEKEARVTEAFF
clone_size: NA; j_call: TRBJ2-7; d_call: NA; v_call: TRBV28; cdr3_nt: TGTGCCAGCAGGCTTGGACAGTCGAACCAGCAGTACTTC; cdr3_aa: CASRLGQSNQQYF
clone_size: many; j_call: TRBJ2-6; d_call: TRBD1; v_call: TRBV20-1; cdr3_nt: TGCAGTGCACCGGACAGGACCTCTGGGGCCAACGTCCTGACTTTC; cdr3_aa: CSAPDRTSGANVLTF
clone_size: NA; j_call: TRBJ1-4; d_call: NA; v_call: TRBV6-1; cdr3_nt: TGTGCCAGCAGTGAAGGGGCAGGGCGGAGGGAAAAACTGTTTTTT; cdr3_aa: CASSEGAGRREKLFF
clone_size: medium-sized; j_call: TRBJ2-7; d_call: NA; v_call: TRBV12-3/TRBV12-4; cdr3_nt: TGTGCCAGCAGAGACAGTTCCCCCTTAGGCGAGCAGTACTTC; cdr3_aa: CASRDSSPLGEQYF
clone_size: many; j_call: TRBJ2-3; d_call: NA; v_call: TRBV20-1; cdr3_nt: TGCAGTGCTAGTGTCGGCGGGACCACAGATACGCAGTATTTT; cdr3_aa: CSASVGGTTDTQYF
clone_size: NA; j_call: TRBJ2-7; d_call: NA; v_call: TRBV6-1; cdr3_nt: TGTGCCAGCAGTAGGTCCTACGAGCAGTACTTC; cdr3_aa: CASSRSYEQYF
clone_size: once; j_call: TRBJ2-3; d_call: NA; v_call: TRBV24-1; cdr3_nt: TGTGCCACCAGGAGGACAGAAGTCACAGATACGCAGTATTTT; cdr3_aa: CATRRTEVTDTQYF
clone_size: many; j_call: TRBJ2-1; d_call: NA; v_call: TRBV5-1; cdr3_nt: TGCGCCAGCAGCCGGAGCCGTGAGCAGTTCTTC; cdr3_aa: CASSRSREQFF
clone_size: many; j_call: TRBJ1-2; d_call: NA; v_call: TRBV12-3/TRBV12-4; cdr3_nt: TGTGCCAGCAGCCACTCGTTGGGGAGGGGGGCTAACTATGGCTACACCTTC; cdr3_aa: CASSHSLGRGANYGYTF
clone_size: NA; j_call: TRBJ1-6; d_call: TRBD1; v_call: TRBV27; cdr3_nt: TGTGCCAGCAGTTTGGGACAGAGTGTTTCACCCCTCCACTTT; cdr3_aa: CASSLGQSVSPLHF
clone_size: many; j_call: TRBJ2-5; d_call: TRBD2; v_call: TRBV10-3; cdr3_nt: TGTGCCATCAGTGAGTCTGCTAGCGGGAGACAAGAGACCCAGTACTTC; cdr3_aa: CAISESASGRQETQYF
clone_size: large; j_call: TRBJ1-2; d_call: NA; v_call: TRBV28; cdr3_nt: TGTGCCAGCAGGCCCCAGGGCAACTATGGCTACACCTTC; cdr3_aa: CASRPQGNYGYTF
clone_size: many; j_call: TRBJ1-5; d_call: NA; v_call: TRBV27; cdr3_nt: TGTGCCAGCAGCCTACAGGGAAGAGGGAATCAGCCCCAGCATTTT; cdr3_aa: CASSLQGRGNQPQHF
clone_size: medium-sized; j_call: TRBJ1-2; d_call: NA; v_call: TRBV5-1; cdr3_nt: TGCGCCAGCAGCTTGGATGCGGATGGCTACACCTTC; cdr3_aa: CASSLDADGYTF
clone_size: NA; j_call: TRBJ2-6; d_call: NA; v_call: TRBV6-4; cdr3_nt: TGTGCCAGCAGTGACTCGCCGGGGGCTGGTTCCAACGTCCTGACTTTC; cdr3_aa: CASSDSPGAGSNVLTF
clone_size: many; j_call: TRBJ1-2; d_call: TRBD1; v_call: TRBV6-1; cdr3_nt: TGTGCCAGCACCTCTCAGGGGGGTAACTATGGCTACACCTTC; cdr3_aa: CASTSQGGNYGYTF
clone_size: NA; j_call: TRBJ1-5; d_call: TRBD1; v_call: TRBV28; cdr3_nt: TGTGACAGCAGTCCTCGGGACAGAAGGATTAATCAGCCCCAGCATTTT; cdr3_aa: CDSSPRDRRINQPQHF
clone_size: medium-sized; j_call: TRBJ2-1; d_call: TRBD2; v_call: TRBV12-3/TRBV12-4; cdr3_nt: TGTGCCAGCAGTTTAAGTGGCGGGAGTTCGATGCAGTTCTTC; cdr3_aa: CASSLSGGSSMQFF
clone_size: many; j_call: TRBJ2-1; d_call: TRBD2; v_call: TRBV19; cdr3_nt: TGTGCCAGTAGTCGACTAGCGGGGTACAATGAGCAGTTCTTC; cdr3_aa: CASSRLAGYNEQFF
clone_size: many; j_call: TRBJ2-2; d_call: TRBD2; v_call: TRBV13; cdr3_nt: TGTGCCAGCAGCGCTCGACTAGCGGCAACCACCGGGGAGCTGTTTTTT; cdr3_aa: CASSARLAATTGELFF
clone_size: medium-sized; j_call: TRBJ2-7; d_call: TRBD2; v_call: TRBV28; cdr3_nt: TGTGCCAGCAGTAGGACTAGCGGATCAGCCTACGAGCAGTACTTC; cdr3_aa: CASSRTSGSAYEQYF
clone_size: NA; j_call: TRBJ1-3; d_call: NA; v_call: TRBV20-1; cdr3_nt: TGCAGTGCTAGGGTAGGTGTGGTAAACACCATATATTTT; cdr3_aa: CSARVGVVNTIYF
clone_size: many; j_call: TRBJ2-3; d_call: TRBD2; v_call: TRBV5-1; cdr3_nt: TGCGCCAGTAGAAATAGCGGGACCTCCACAGATACGCAGTATTTT; cdr3_aa: CASRNSGTSTDTQYF
clone_size: once; j_call: TRBJ2-7; d_call: NA; v_call: TRBV6-1; cdr3_nt: TGTGCCAGCAGTCGGGGGCAGGGGTCCGAGCAGTACTTC; cdr3_aa: CASSRGQGSEQYF
clone_size: NA; j_call: TRBJ2-7; d_call: NA; v_call: TRBV15; cdr3_nt: TGTGCCACCAGCAGAGTGACAGCGGAGGACGAGCAGTACTTC; cdr3_aa: CATSRVTAEDEQYF